Following are 17 T cell receptor beta chains from one sample sequenced in a study of CD8+CD57+ T cells in acquired aplastic anemia. Patients sequenced had flow cytometry evidence of CD8+CD57+ cell expansion. CDR3 and TCR beta VDJ profiling relied on a genomic DNA template. TCRdb reprocessed the reads via MiXCR and lists one record per CDR3 protein. The sample has fewer than 300,000 distinct CDR3 sequences; roughly 80% are singletons. Material for sequencing was sorted CD4+, CD8+, or CD8+CD57+ T cells (not recorded which) from PBMCs. These receptors were obtained from a human donor with aplastic anemia.

The chain employs TRBV15 and TRBJ1-6; no reliable D call. Per the germline V gene, CDR1 is LNHNV and CDR2 is YYDKDF (reference sequence). Between the trimmed V and J ends, which lost 10 bases and 16 bases, there was a span of 26 bases. There are 14 residues in the CDR3. CDR3 region: CASSSQRPLSPLHF. CDR3 in DNA: TGTGCCAGCAGTTCGCAGAGGCCACTTTCCCCGCTCCACTTT.

The chain joins TRBV7-8 to TRBJ1-1; D is undetermined. The CDR3 runs 14 residues. V was clipped by 6 bases and J by 14 bases, with 25 bases between them. CDR1 SGHVS and CDR2 FQNEAQ come from the germline V gene. Here the CDR3 DNA reads TGTGCCAGCAGAATAGACGTAAGGAGCACCGGGGAGTTCTTT. Translating gives CASRIDVRSTGEFF.

The chain employs TRBV7-2 and TRBJ2-7; tentative D call: TRBD1 (5 bases). The CDR3 totals 14 residues. The V end lost 1 base, the J end lost 0 bases, and 7 bases lay between the germline ends. Per the germline V gene, CDR1 is SGHTA and CDR2 is FQGNSA. In nucleotides, the CDR3 is TGTGCCAGCAGCTTAGTAGACAGCTCCTACGAGCAGTACTTC. Translating gives CASSLVDSSYEQYF.

V gene TRBV24-1 combines with J gene TRBJ2-1; 14 nucleotides match TRBD2. Trimming cost V 4 bases and J 8 bases; bases outside gene matches: 12. The CDR3 is 18 amino acids. Germline-derived CDR1 and CDR2 are KGHDR and SFDVKD. As DNA, the CDR3 is TGTGCCACCAGTGACCTCCTAGGGACTAGCGGGAGTAGGGATGAGCAGTTCTTC. The encoded protein is CATSDLLGTSGSRDEQFF.

Regarding this clonotype: A junction boundary mismatches the germline segment, possibly from a read error. J is TRBJ1-6 and V is TRBV7-3, with 7 nucleotides matching TRBD1. The CDR3 has 14 residues. Looked up from germline, CDR1 is SGHTA and CDR2 is FQGTGA. In DNA form, the CDR3 reads TGTGCCAGCAGCTTGGGCGGGGGACAGCGACCCCCCCTCTTT. It is translated as CASSLGGGQRPPLF. Supplemented by reference TRBV7-3 and TRBJ1-6, the full variable domain reads GAGVSQTPSNKVTEKGKYVELRCDPISGHTALYWYRQSLGQGPEFLIYFQGTGAADDSGLPNDRFFAVRPEGSVSTLKIQRTERGDSAVYLCASSLGGGQRPPLFGNGTRLTVT.

The rearrangement links TRBV29-1 to TRBJ1-2; D call uncertain. The CDR3 covers 10 residues. V lost 8 bases and J lost 6, with 10 bases in between. Germline V lookup: CDR1 SQVTM, CDR2 ANQGSEA. Here the CDR3 DNA reads TGCAGCACGTACGACAATGGCTACACCTTC. It codes for CSTYDNGYTF.

To note about this clonotype: At one boundary the junction diverges from the germline segment, which might be a read error. The V call is TRBV7-8, the J call TRBJ2-6; the D call may be TRBD1 or TRBD2 (6 bases each). The germline V gene encodes CDR1 SGHVS and CDR2 FQNEAQ. This CDR3 is built from 17 residues. This CDR3 is CASTLGGGPDGDNFLTF. CDR3 nucleotides: TGTGCCAGCACCTTAGGGGGAGGTCCCGATGGGGACAATTTTCTGACTTTC.

The rearrangement links TRBV5-5 to TRBJ2-7; 7 bases match TRBD1. This CDR3 is 18 amino acids long. The germline V gene encodes CDR1 SGHKS and CDR2 YYEKEE (reference sequence). The V and J ends lost 1 base and 1 base, in that order; junction bases with no gene match: 14. This CDR3 reads CASSLLQDGTALSYEQYV. DNA of the CDR3: TGTGCCAGCAGCTTGTTACAAGACGGGACAGCCCTTTCCTACGAGCAGTACGTC.

This clonotype was detected a few times. The chain carries TRBV15 and TRBJ1-3; D not certain. The germline gives CDR1 LNHNV, CDR2 YYDKDF (reference sequence). V was pared by 1 base and J by 1 base, with 11 bases between. CDR3 length equals 16 residues. The CDR3 reads CATSRAGILSGNTIYF. CDR3 DNA sequence: TGTGCCACCAGCAGAGCGGGAATTTTGTCTGGAAACACCATATATTTT.

Points on this clonotype: A much larger clone differs by one base, so this may be a read error. The rearrangement joins TRBV7-2 to TRBJ2-3, with 12 bases that match TRBD2. Germline V CDR1 and CDR2: SGHTA, FQGNSA. The CDR3 extends over 14 amino acids. CDR3 residues: CASSLTSGSGDPQF. The CDR3 DNA sequence: TGTGCCAGCAGCTTGACTAGCGGGAGCGGAGATCCGCAGTTT.

As for this clonotype: The CDR3 carries no conserved terminal phenylalanine or tryptophan, so it likely arises from a read error. Because the CDR3's place on the DNA is in doubt, the DNA is left out and the CDR3 is given as listed by TCRdb. The chain is built from TRBV7-3 and TRBJ2-3; TRBD2, the table's D call, was not compared with the DNA. In germline, CDR1 is SGHTA, CDR2 FQGTGA. The CDR3 numbers 12 amino acids, ends counted. The CDR3 sequence: CASAGEIDTEEH.

The chain is built from TRBV20-1 and TRBJ2-1, with 7 bases aligning to TRBD2. The CDR3 length is 16 residues. Germline V gives CDR1 DFQATT, CDR2 SNEGSKA (reference sequence). V gave up 8 bases and J gave up 9 bases; unmatched junction bases: 22. CDR3 protein: CSPREAGGRVFSEQFF. DNA for the CDR3: TGCAGTCCTCGGGAGGCGGGTGGCCGAGTCTTCAGTGAGCAGTTCTTC.

About this clonotype itself: No conserved phenylalanine or tryptophan ends this CDR3, so it is likely a read error. Because the CDR3's place on the DNA is in doubt, the DNA is left out and the CDR3 is given as listed by TCRdb. The CDR3 is CASSLGPSRPQHLG. The chain employs TRBV7-2 and TRBJ1-5. The CDR3 spans 14 amino acids, including both terminal residues. Looked up from germline, CDR1 is SGHTA and CDR2 is FQGNSA.

This clonotype showed up just once. The rearrangement uses TRBV7-9 and TRBJ2-7; D is possibly TRBD2 (6 bases). Trimming took 8 bases from V and 9 from J, leaving 23 bases between them. CDR3 length: 14 amino acids. Germline-derived CDR1 and CDR2 are SEHNR and FQNEAQ (reference sequence). The CDR3 loop is CASCWRGEPFLQYF. The DNA for the CDR3 is TGTGCCAGCTGCTGGCGGGGTGAGCCCTTCTTGCAGTACTTC. Filled out from reference TRBV7-9 and TRBJ2-7, the complete variable domain reads DTGVSQNPRHKITKRGQNVTFRCDPISEHNRLYWYRQTLGQGPEFLTYFQNEAQLEKSRLLSDRFSAERPKGSFSTLEIQRTEQGDSAMYLCASCWRGEPFLQYFGPGTRLTVT.

The J gene is TRBJ2-7, the V gene TRBV7-8; possibly TRBD2 for D (6 bases). The germline gives CDR1 SGHVS, CDR2 FQNEAQ. The CDR3 loop spans 11 amino acids. The germline V and J ends were trimmed by 6 bases and 5 bases, with 8 bases remaining between them. The CDR3 loop is CASRIADEQYV. CDR3 nucleotide sequence: TGTGCCAGCAGGATAGCGGACGAGCAGTACGTC.

This sequence joins TRBV9 and TRBJ1-1; no clear D. This CDR3 comprises 15 residues. The germline V gene encodes CDR1 SGDLS and CDR2 YYNGEE. V lost 4 bases and J 11 bases, leaving 24 bases between the germline ends. In DNA form, the CDR3 reads TGTGCCAGCAGCTTAGATTCGGCTACGCACAATTTTGCTTTCTTT. Amino acid sequence: CASSLDSATHNFAFF.

At least ten counts were recorded for this clonotype. The V call is TRBV9, the J call TRBJ2-1, with 11 bases fitting TRBD2. Germline assignment: CDR1 SGDLS and CDR2 YYNGEE. Unmatched junction bases numbered 2, after V lost 2 bases and J lost 4 bases. The CDR3 contains 15 residues. The CDR3 protein is CASSVLAGGYNEQFF. The CDR3 bases are TGTGCCAGCAGCGTTCTAGCGGGGGGTTACAATGAGCAGTTCTTC.